This T cell receptor beta chain came from a study of CD8 T cells in ankylosing spondylitis. Overall study findings and caveats: Typical of ankylosing spondylitis blood, it appeared, was a TCR beta motif of several highly homologous variants.

Of note for this clonotype: Its matching antigen is unknown.

Quantitative 5'-RACE with molecular barcodes produced the TCR beta libraries. TCRdb redid the calling of the 5' RACE reads with MiXCR, one entry per CDR3 protein. Of around 140,000 distinct CDR3 sequences in the sample, 17% were seen once. This CDR3 is built from 16 residues. CDR1 and CDR2 from the germline V gene are MGHRA and YSYEKL. Trimming stripped 0 bases from V and 8 bases from J, with 17 bases between. The sequenced material came from blood, either unsorted or a sorted T cell fraction (not recorded which). This chain joins TRBV4-1 and TRBJ2-1, with D perhaps TRBD2 (6 bases). The sequence derives from a male donor with ankylosing spondylitis. In nucleotides, the CDR3 is TGCGCCAGCAGCCAAGAAGGGACTCCGATAGGCGATGAGCAGTTCTTC. Its protein is CASSQEGTPIGDEQFF.